Below, 5 T cell receptor beta chains from the same sample are listed, as sequenced in a study of early T cells in non-severe SARS-CoV-2 infection. TCRdb reprocessed the 5' RACE reads via MiXCR and lists one record per CDR3 protein. The sample contains approximately 83,000 distinct CDR3 sequences, 11% to 15% of which appear only once. The sequencing input was whole blood. These TCRs come from an adult who was a healthcare worker with PCR-confirmed SARS-CoV-2 infection or an uninfected control (not recorded which).

This clonotype was detected a few times. V and J are TRBV24-1 and TRBJ2-1; D may match TRBD1 or TRBD2 (5 bases each). The V gene's germline CDR1 is KGHDR and CDR2 SFDVKD. V was shortened by 9 bases and J by 2 bases, with 13 bases between the two germline ends. The CDR3 covers 14 residues. CDR3 protein: CATGGQGAYNEQFF. Here the CDR3 DNA reads TGTGCCACCGGCGGCCAGGGAGCCTACAATGAGCAGTTCTTC.

This clonotype occurred many times. V usage is TRBV9 and J usage is TRBJ1-2; 11 bases map to TRBD1. Germline trimming cut 4 bases from V and 7 bases from J; bases unmatched to any gene: 9. Germline V CDR1 and CDR2: SGDLS, YYNGEE. The CDR3 consists of 15 residues. The CDR3 is CASSPRPGTGGGYTF. The CDR3 DNA reads as TGTGCCAGCAGCCCTCGTCCCGGGACAGGGGGTGGCTACACCTTC.

The V call is TRBV20-1, the J call TRBJ2-1; 8 bases match TRBD2. The length of the CDR3 is 12 residues. Germline V lookup: CDR1 DFQATT, CDR2 SNEGSKA (reference sequence). Trimming removed 6 bases from V and 9 bases from J; junction bases left unmatched: 7. In DNA form, the CDR3 reads TGCAGTGCAAGCGGGGGCTGGGGTGAGCAGTTCTTC. This codes for CSASGGWGEQFF.

The CDR3 loop is CSVGLAGGLTDTQYF. The CDR3, as DNA: TGCAGCGTTGGGCTAGCGGGAGGCCTCACAGATACGCAGTATTTT. V and J are TRBV29-1 and TRBJ2-3; 11 nucleotides agree with TRBD2. In germline, CDR1 is SQVTM, CDR2 ANQGSEA. The CDR3 sequence is 15 residues long. V lost 4 bases and J lost 2; bases outside the gene matches: 5.

This clonotype was found a few times. V gene TRBV29-1 combines with J gene TRBJ2-7; 11 nucleotides match TRBD2. V lost 4 bases and J lost 3; bases outside the gene matches: 8. Germline CDR1 SQVTM, CDR2 ANQGSEA. The CDR3 extends over 15 amino acids. CDR3 sequence reads: CSVAGTSGTYYEQYF. DNA of the CDR3: TGCAGCGTTGCCGGGACTAGCGGCACATACTACGAGCAGTACTTC.